Sequencing of this T cell receptor beta chain was carried out in a study of regulatory T cells in long-lasting Graves disease. Findings and limits, study-wide: Less diverse TCR repertoires were seen in persistent Graves' patients than in newly diagnosed ones. Newly diagnosed patients shared 966 public clonotypes; persistent patients shared about 2,700.

The time point here: newly diagnosed GD, antithyroid drugs for less than 3 months. Extracted RNA from PBMCs served as the source of the TCR library. Each patient gave approximately 9 milliliters of EDTA-anticoagulated peripheral blood. In building TCR beta libraries, iRepertoire HTBI primers were used together with Arm-PCR of CDR3 regions. MiXCR, applied by TCRdb to the multiplex PCR reads, yields one record per CDR3 protein. Among almost 450,000 distinct CDR3 sequences listed, roughly 15% were seen once. This clonotype was seen at least ten times. The antigen remains unidentified. CDR1 WNHNN and CDR2 SYGVQD come from the germline V gene (reference sequence). The V and J ends lost 3 bases and 10 bases respectively, with 17 bases between them. The CDR3 extends over 14 amino acids. The data were also submitted as part of a second study, on T cells in Graves' hyperthyroidism and ophthalmopathy. That report notes: Blood held most thyroid clonotypes expanded above 0.001 frequency.

This chain uses TRBV10-1 with TRBJ2-3, with D hard to call. The specimen was peripheral blood mononuclear cells (PBMCs), collected at new diagnosis, from a patient treated with antithyroid drugs. This clonotype was sampled from a woman in her twenties or thirties with Graves disease. The CDR3 loop is CASSDGSGRFAQYF. CDR3 nucleotides: TGCGCCAGCAGTGATGGGTCAGGCCGATTCGCGCAGTATTTT.